The T cell receptor beta chain described here comes from a study of T cells after yellow fever vaccination. Across the whole study: In the case of low-cell-number fractions, SMART-Seq v4 Ultra Low Input was used for preparation.

TCRdb processed the 5' RACE reads anew with MiXCR; each CDR3 protein has one entry. The sample carries under 700,000 distinct CDR3 sequences, about a sixth recorded once. The V gene lost 0 bases and the J gene lost 5 bases, with 33 bases spanning the gap. This CDR3 comprises 22 residues. Germline CDR1 SGHRS, CDR2 YFSETQ. Comments on this clonotype: Its antigen is unidentified.

Study outcomes and limitations: When the response was secondary, it was weaker but reached its peak faster, day 5 versus 15.

Sequenced here: PBMCs, sampled 5 to 6 days after the first yellow fever vaccination. This sequence joins TRBV5-1 and TRBJ2-1, with D maybe TRBD2 (6 bases). This clonotype was sampled from a man aged 18 to 29 who received the YFV17D yellow fever vaccine. The CDR3 is CASSLVGGAPTMSSSPHNEQFF. The CDR3 DNA reads TGCGCCAGCAGCTTGGTCGGGGGAGCTCCTACAATGAGCAGTTCTCCTCACAATGAGCAGTTCTTC.